The 31 T cell receptor beta chains below were found in one sample sequenced in a study of control samples from healthy donors and cancer patients. Assay used: immunoSEQ multiplex PCR; TCRdb lists only in-frame clones, some missing. The sample shows roughly 88,000 clones, more than 85% of them seen only once. Sequenced: blood. The receptor set was obtained from a woman aged 25 to 39 in good health.

The chain is built from TRBV7-2 and TRBJ2-2, with TRBD1 identical over 8 bases. V shed 2 bases, J shed 6 bases, and the junction held 5 bases outside the gene matches. Looked up from germline, CDR1 is SGHTA and CDR2 is FQGNSA. There are 15 residues in the CDR3. The CDR3 nucleotides are TGTGCCAGCAGCTTAAGCCAGGGGGCTGCCGGGGAGCTGTTTTTT. Its translation: CASSLSQGAAGELFF.

The chain uses TRBV12-5 and TRBJ1-1; D ambiguous. Looked up from germline, CDR1 is LGHNT and CDR2 is FRNRAP. Trimming cost V 2 bases and J 5 bases, with 12 bases left between them. The CDR3 sequence is 14 residues long. The CDR3 DNA sequence: TGTGCTAGTGGTTTGTTCCGGGGTGGAACTGAAGCTTTCTTT. Its protein product is CASGLFRGGTEAFF.

CDR3 coding DNA: TGTGCCAGCAGACGATCGACTAGCGGGACCGACAATGAGCAGTTCTTC. It codes for CASRRSTSGTDNEQFF. The V and J genes are TRBV11-2 and TRBJ2-1, with 11 bases identical to TRBD2. The CDR3 sequence is 16 residues long. V lost 6 bases, J lost 5 bases, and 9 bases stayed unmatched. The germline V gene has CDR1 SGHAT and CDR2 FQNNGV.

This chain links TRBV19 with TRBJ2-7; D not resolved. There are 11 residues in the CDR3. Trimming left V 3 bases short and J 6 bases short, with 6 bases between. CDR1 and CDR2 (germline): LNHDA, SQIVND (reference sequence). The CDR3, as DNA: TGTGCCAGTAGTATCGGCCTCGAGCAGTACTTC. Its translation is CASSIGLEQYF. Variable domain in full (rest from reference TRBV19 and TRBJ2-7): DGGITQSPKYLFRKEGQNVTLSCEQNLNHDAMYWYRQDPGQGLRLIYYSQIVNDFQKGDIAEGYSVSREKKESFPLTVTSAQKNPTAFYLCASSIGLEQYFGPGTRLTVT.

The chain uses TRBV29-1 and TRBJ1-5; TRBD1 matches at 7 bases. Germline CDR1 reads SQVTM; CDR2 reads ANQGSEA. CDR3 length: 13 residues. J gave up 3 bases and V 4 bases, and 3 bases lay outside the gene matches. The CDR3 DNA reads as TGCAGCGTTGGGGGACAGCTCAATCAGCCCCAGCATTTT. It yields the protein CSVGGQLNQPQHF.

The chain is built from TRBV18 and TRBJ1-5, with 10 nucleotides matching TRBD1. The CDR3 length is 16 residues. V gave up 4 bases and J gave up 2 bases; unmatched junction bases: 5. The germline V gene encodes CDR1 KGHSH and CDR2 LQKENI. CDR3 sequence reads: CASSLRDRGGNQPQHF. The DNA of the CDR3 is TGTGCCAGCTCACTCCGGGACAGGGGTGGCAATCAGCCCCAGCATTTT.

As concerns this clone: Sequence at one end of the junction differs from germline and may be a read error. The CDR3 bases are TGTGCCAGCAGGGAAGACAGAAGCTCCTACAATGAGCAGTTCTTC. This encodes CASREDRSSYNEQFF. V and J are TRBV6-1 and TRBJ2-1; tentative D call: TRBD1 (5 bases). The CDR3 runs 15 residues. Germline V gene lookup returns CDR1 MNHNS and CDR2 SASEGT.

The V call is TRBV5-4, the J call TRBJ2-7; D not resolved. The CDR3 is 12 residues long. V was cut by 0 bases and J by 3 bases, with 4 bases left in between. CDR1 is SGHNT and CDR2 is YYREEE in the germline V gene (reference sequence). The CDR3 here is CASSLDLYEQYF. CDR3 coding DNA: TGTGCCAGCAGCTTGGACCTCTACGAGCAGTACTTC.

The chain couples TRBV6-4 to TRBJ1-5; D not resolved. The CDR3 length is 18 residues. Trimming left V 0 bases short and J 0 bases short, with 15 bases between. The V gene's germline CDR1 is MRHNA and CDR2 SNTAGT. The CDR3 loop reads CASSDSRSLTHSNQPQHF. DNA of the CDR3: TGTGCCAGCAGTGACTCCCGGTCCCTTACCCATAGCAATCAGCCCCAGCATTTT.

This clone was counted a few times. The V call is TRBV6-2 or TRBV6-3, the J call TRBJ1-1; D remains ambiguous. The CDR3 totals 11 residues. Germline CDR1 is MNHEY and CDR2 is SVGEGT. Trimming cost V 2 bases and J 7 bases, with 5 bases left between them. The CDR3 spells CASSYLGEAFF. CDR3 sequence (DNA): TGTGCCAGCAGTTACCTGGGTGAAGCTTTCTTT.

The genes are TRBV10-3 and TRBJ2-1; 7 positions agree with TRBD2. Per germline, CDR1 ENHRY and CDR2 SYGVKD. Trimming cost V 4 bases and J 8 bases; bases outside gene matches: 14. This CDR3 is 16 amino acids long. CDR3 sequence reads: CAISAGAGRDADEQFF. The CDR3 nucleotides read TGTGCCATCAGTGCAGGAGCGGGAAGGGACGCTGATGAGCAGTTCTTC.

The rearrangement links TRBV9 to TRBJ1-2; TRBD1 matches 7 bases. Germline lookup yields CDR1 SGDLS and CDR2 YYNGEE. V gave up 4 bases and J gave up 2 bases; unmatched junction bases: 2. This CDR3 has 13 residues. CDR3 loop: CASSPGQNYGYTF. CDR3 nucleotide sequence: TGTGCCAGCAGCCCGGGACAGAACTATGGCTACACCTTC.

The V gene is TRBV24-1, the J gene TRBJ1-2; weak D call: TRBD1 (6 bases). CDR3 size: 12 residues. With 8 bases removed from V and 7 bases from J, the gap between germline ends came to 13 bases. The germline V gene has CDR1 KGHDR and CDR2 SFDVKD. CDR3 residues: CATNGGASGYTF. CDR3 in DNA: TGTGCCACCAACGGGGGGGCCTCTGGCTACACCTTC.

This clone was observed once. The CDR3 spells CASSQGTVGRGNTIYF. The CDR3 DNA sequence: TGTGCCAGCAGCCAAGGGACGGTGGGACGTGGAAACACCATATATTTT. The chain combines TRBV14 with TRBJ1-3; tentative D call: TRBD1 (5 bases). This CDR3 region has 16 residues. Germline CDR1 and CDR2: SGHDN and FVKESK. Trimming took 1 base from V and 3 from J, leaving 13 bases between them.

The rearrangement uses TRBV5-4 and TRBJ1-1, with D possibly matching TRBD1 (5 bases). Trimming removed 0 bases from V and 3 bases from J, with 12 bases in between. The germline V gene encodes CDR1 SGHNT and CDR2 YYREEE (reference sequence). The CDR3 extends over 15 amino acids. The CDR3 loop reads CASSLVQAGYTEAFF. Here the CDR3 DNA reads TGTGCCAGCAGCTTGGTCCAGGCAGGGTACACTGAAGCTTTCTTT.

The chain joins TRBV4-1 to TRBJ1-4; the D gene is possibly TRBD1 (5 bases). Deletions cut 0 bases from V and 4 bases from J, with 12 bases between. The CDR3 is 16 residues long. Per the germline V gene, CDR1 is MGHRA and CDR2 is YSYEKL. The CDR3 region is CASSQDFRGGNEKLFF. CDR3 in DNA: TGCGCCAGCAGCCAAGACTTCCGCGGGGGTAATGAAAAACTGTTTTTT.

The chain is built from TRBV6-1 and TRBJ1-2; D unclear. The CDR3 consists of 16 residues. V was cut by 2 bases and J by 8 bases, with 21 bases left in between. The germline gives CDR1 MNHNS, CDR2 SASEGT. The CDR3 coding sequence is TGTGCCAGCAGTGAAAGTTTAGGACCGTCGGCTAAGGGCTACACCTTC. This codes for CASSESLGPSAKGYTF.

The V gene is TRBV6-6, the J gene TRBJ2-5; D is possibly TRBD2 (6 bases). The CDR3 is made up of 12 amino acids. CDR1 is MNHNY, CDR2 SVGAGI, per germline (reference sequence). V lost 7 bases and J lost 4, with 10 bases in between. This CDR3 is CASMEGRETQYF. The DNA for the CDR3 is TGTGCCAGCATGGAGGGCCGAGAGACCCAGTACTTC.

The J gene is TRBJ1-3, the V gene TRBV6-5; D call uncertain. Germline lookup yields CDR1 MNHEY and CDR2 SVGAGI. CDR3 length: 15 amino acids. The V gene lost 2 bases and the J gene lost 0 bases, with 8 bases spanning the gap. The CDR3 loop reads CASSYRWSSGNTIYF. CDR3 sequence (DNA): TGTGCCAGCAGTTACCGATGGAGCTCTGGAAACACCATATATTTT.

The chain is built from TRBV15 and TRBJ1-2; a possible D gene is TRBD1 (6 bases). The CDR3 has 15 residues. Deletions cut 3 bases from V and 4 bases from J, with 15 bases between. Germline CDR1 and CDR2: LNHNV and YYDKDF (reference sequence). CDR3 sequence: CATSRGGGGAYGYTF. Written as DNA, the CDR3 is TGTGCCACCAGCAGGGGGGGCGGGGGTGCCTATGGCTACACCTTC. Variable domain in full (rest from reference TRBV15 and TRBJ1-2): DAMVIQNPRYQVTQFGKPVTLSCSQTLNHNVMYWYQQKSSQAPKLLFHYYDKDFNNEADTPDNFQSRRPNTSFCFLDIRSPGLGDTAMYLCATSRGGGGAYGYTFGSGTRLTVV.

The rearrangement links TRBV2 to TRBJ2-3; 8 bases map to TRBD2. Germline trimming cut 7 bases from V and 2 bases from J; bases unmatched to any gene: 2. Germline lookup yields CDR1 SNHLY and CDR2 FYNNEI. The CDR3 covers 13 residues. The CDR3 DNA reads as TGTGCCAGCAAGCGGGGGCCCACAGATACGCAGTATTTT. The encoded protein is CASKRGPTDTQYF.

Only one count was recorded for this clone. CDR3 sequence reads: CASSDPTAPPQHF. The DNA for the CDR3 is TGCGCCAGCAGTGACCCGACGGCTCCGCCCCAGCATTTT. This chain connects TRBV10-2 to TRBJ1-5; D gene unclear. Germline V gene sequence: CDR1 WSHSY, CDR2 SAAADI. This CDR3 is built from 13 residues. The ends were cut back, 3 bases at V and 9 bases at J, with 12 bases in the middle.

The chain joins TRBV19 to TRBJ1-6, with 9 bases fitting TRBD1. Germline lookup yields CDR1 LNHDA and CDR2 SQIVND (reference sequence). Unmatched junction bases numbered 4, after V lost 5 bases and J lost 8 bases. The CDR3 contains 14 residues. The CDR3 loop reads CASSPTGGHSPLHF. CDR3 nucleotide sequence: TGTGCCAGTAGTCCGACAGGGGGACATTCACCCCTCCACTTT.

Only one count was recorded for this clone. This chain joins TRBV3-1 (or the pseudogene TRBV3-2) and TRBJ1-3; no clear D. Trimming stripped 4 bases from V and 0 bases from J, with 10 bases between. CDR3 size: 15 residues. Germline CDR1 LGHDT, CDR2 YNNKEL (reference sequence). CDR3 loop: CASSPGPPSGNTIYF. The CDR3 nucleotides read TGTGCCAGCAGCCCCGGACCCCCCTCTGGAAACACCATATATTTT.

The chain has TRBV2 and TRBJ2-1, with 8 bases lining up with TRBD2. This CDR3 region has 16 residues. Trimming took 4 bases from V and 0 from J; bases not matched to a gene: 5. Germline V gives CDR1 SNHLY, CDR2 FYNNEI. This chain's CDR3 is CASSAPSGSSYNEQFF. CDR3 nucleotide sequence: TGTGCCAGCAGTGCCCCGAGCGGGAGCTCCTACAATGAGCAGTTCTTC.

This clone was detected once. The chain couples TRBV19 to TRBJ2-7, with TRBD1 identical over 7 bases. This CDR3 contains 14 residues. V trimming: 3 bases; J trimming: 0 bases; junction bases outside the gene matches: 2. Germline CDR1 LNHDA, CDR2 SQIVND (reference sequence). CDR3 coding DNA: TGTGCCAGTAGTATGGCAGGGGGCTCCTACGAGCAGTACTTC. It codes for CASSMAGGSYEQYF.

The chain uses TRBV6-5 and TRBJ2-7, with 7 positions matching TRBD2. With V trimmed by 5 bases and J by 2 bases, 9 bases remained unmatched. There are 15 residues in the CDR3. Germline V gene sequence: CDR1 MNHEY, CDR2 SVGAGI. DNA for the CDR3: TGTGCCAGCAGTCCTCCCATGGGGGGGACCTACGAGCAGTACTTC. Amino acid sequence: CASSPPMGGTYEQYF.

The chain joins TRBV18 to TRBJ1-3; D unresolved. This CDR3 contains 14 residues. Deletions cut 3 bases from V and 2 bases from J, with 8 bases between. Germline CDR1 is KGHSH and CDR2 is LQKENI. The chain's CDR3 is CASSPATTGNTIYF. CDR3 in DNA: TGTGCCAGCTCACCGGCCACGACTGGAAACACCATATATTTT. The variable domain in full, completed from reference TRBV18 and TRBJ1-3, reads NAGVMQNPRHLVRRRGQEARLRCSPMKGHSHVYWYRQLPEEGLKFMVYLQKENIIDESGMPKERFSAEFPKEGPSILRIQQVVRGDSAAYFCASSPATTGNTIYFGEGSWLTVV.

The rearrangement uses TRBV6-1 and TRBJ1-5; D gene ambiguous. CDR1 is MNHNS, CDR2 SASEGT, per germline. This CDR3 has 15 residues. The V and J ends lost 2 bases and 2 bases respectively, with 10 bases between them. The CDR3 reads CASSENSARNQPQHF. CDR3 DNA sequence: TGTGCCAGCAGTGAAAACAGCGCCCGCAATCAGCCCCAGCATTTT.

The chain links TRBV18 to TRBJ2-7, with D tentatively TRBD2 (6 bases). Germline assignment: CDR1 KGHSH and CDR2 LQKENI. The V end lost 2 bases, the J end lost 1 base, and 9 bases lay between the germline ends. The CDR3 has 14 residues. DNA of the CDR3: TGTGCCAGCTCACCAGGCGGGGCATCCTACGAGCAGTACTTC. Residues: CASSPGGASYEQYF.

Note on this clone: This sample includes further DNA sequences coding for the same CDR3. The chain is built from TRBV7-2 and TRBJ2-3, with D perhaps matching TRBD2 (7 bases). This CDR3 spans 13 amino acids. The V end lost 1 base, the J end lost 9 bases, and 11 bases lay between the germline ends. CDR1 and CDR2 from the germline V gene are SGHTA and FQGNSA. CDR3 nucleotide sequence: TGTGCCAGCAGCTTAGGGGGGGGGCGGACGCAGTATTTT. Protein: CASSLGGGRTQYF.